The clone carrying this TCR beta chain was seen a handful of times. Using unique molecular identifiers, the investigators prepared the TCRbeta library. TCRdb re-called the PCR reads through MiXCR, storing one row per CDR3 protein. There are a few hundred thousand distinct CDR3 sequences in the sample; around 10% occur only once, and more than 2% lies in the top ten. These data originate in a study of T-cell reconstitution after alpha-beta-depleted transplantation in children. The CDR3 is 15 amino acids. With 5 bases removed from V and 3 bases from J, the gap between germline ends came to 14 bases. Germline loops: CDR1 MDHEN, CDR2 SYDVKM.

V usage is TRBV28 and J usage is TRBJ1-5, with D perhaps TRBD1 (5 bases). This sequence was found in a human donor who donated a stem cell graft to a child with acute lymphoblastic leukemia. Sequenced material: PBMCs from the stem cell graft donor, taken from the stem cell graft. The CDR3 sequence: CASSTGGVNNQPQHF. In nucleotides, the CDR3 is TGTGCCAGCAGTACGGGGGGGGTGAACAATCAGCCCCAGCATTTT.